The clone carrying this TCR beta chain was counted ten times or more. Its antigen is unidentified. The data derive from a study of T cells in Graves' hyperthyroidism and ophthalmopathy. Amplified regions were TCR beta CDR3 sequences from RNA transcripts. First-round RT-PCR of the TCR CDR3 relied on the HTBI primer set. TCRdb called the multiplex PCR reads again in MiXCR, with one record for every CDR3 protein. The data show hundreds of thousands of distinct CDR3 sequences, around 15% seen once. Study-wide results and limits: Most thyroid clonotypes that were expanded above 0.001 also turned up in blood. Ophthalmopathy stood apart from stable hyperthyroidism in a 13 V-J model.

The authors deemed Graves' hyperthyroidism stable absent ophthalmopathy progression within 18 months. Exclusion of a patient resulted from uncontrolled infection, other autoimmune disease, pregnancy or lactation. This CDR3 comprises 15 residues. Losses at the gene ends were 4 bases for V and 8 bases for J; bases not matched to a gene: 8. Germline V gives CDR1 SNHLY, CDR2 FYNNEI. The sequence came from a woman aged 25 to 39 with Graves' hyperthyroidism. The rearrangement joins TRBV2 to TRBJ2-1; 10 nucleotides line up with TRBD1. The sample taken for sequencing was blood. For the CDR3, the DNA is TGTGCCAGCAGTGTGAAGGGACAGGGGCCCTATGAGCAGTTCTTC. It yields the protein CASSVKGQGPYEQFF.